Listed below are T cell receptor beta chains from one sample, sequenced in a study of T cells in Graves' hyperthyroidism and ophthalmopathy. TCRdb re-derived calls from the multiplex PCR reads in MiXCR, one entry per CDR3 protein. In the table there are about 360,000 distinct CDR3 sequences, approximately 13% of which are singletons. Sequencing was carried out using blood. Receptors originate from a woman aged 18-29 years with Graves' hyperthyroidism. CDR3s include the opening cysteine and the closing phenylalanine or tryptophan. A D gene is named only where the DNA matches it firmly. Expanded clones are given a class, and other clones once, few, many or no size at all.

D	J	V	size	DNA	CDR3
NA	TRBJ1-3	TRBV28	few	TGTGCCAGCGGCACCGGGATCGCTGGAAACACCATATATTTT	CASGTGIAGNTIYF
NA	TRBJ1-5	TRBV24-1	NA	TGTGCCACCAGTGATGGGACCTTTGATCAGCCCCAGCATTTT	CATSDGTFDQPQHF
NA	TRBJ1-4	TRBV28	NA	TGTGCCAGCAGACGAGGGCTGATCAGGGAAAAACTGTTTTTT	CASRRGLIREKLFF
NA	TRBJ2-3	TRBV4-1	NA	TGCGCCAGCAGCCAAGATAGAGGGAGTGGAGATACGCAGTATTTT	CASSQDRGSGDTQYF
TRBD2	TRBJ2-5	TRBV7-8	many	TGTGCCAGCAGCCAATCGGGGGGGATTGGAGAGACCCAGTACTTC	CASSQSGGIGETQYF
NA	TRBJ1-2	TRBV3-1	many	TGTGCCAGCGGGAGGGGTGACTATGGCTACACCTTC	CASGRGDYGYTF
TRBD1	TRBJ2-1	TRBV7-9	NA	TGTGCCAGCAGCTACACAGGGGGCTCCTACAATGAGCAGTTCTTC	CASSYTGGSYNEQFF
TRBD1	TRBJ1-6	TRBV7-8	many	TGTGCCAGCAGCCCCGGTGGACAGGGTAATTCACCCCTCCACTTT	CASSPGGQGNSPLHF
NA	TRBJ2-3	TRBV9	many	TGTGCCAGCAGCGTAGGAGGAGCGGCGGCAGATACGCAGTATTTT	CASSVGGAAADTQYF
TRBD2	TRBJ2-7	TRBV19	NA	TGTGCCAGTAGAGCTACTAGCGGGGGGTCCTACGAGCAGTACTTC	CASRATSGGSYEQYF